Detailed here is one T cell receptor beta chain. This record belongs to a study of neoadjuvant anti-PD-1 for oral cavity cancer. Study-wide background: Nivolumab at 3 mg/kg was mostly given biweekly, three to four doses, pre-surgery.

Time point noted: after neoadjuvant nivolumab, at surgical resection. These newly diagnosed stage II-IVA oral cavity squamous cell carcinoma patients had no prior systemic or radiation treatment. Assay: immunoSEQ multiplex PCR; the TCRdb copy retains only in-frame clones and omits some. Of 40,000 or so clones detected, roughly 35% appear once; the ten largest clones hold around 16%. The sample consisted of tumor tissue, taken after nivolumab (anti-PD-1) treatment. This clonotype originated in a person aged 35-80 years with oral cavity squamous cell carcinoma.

CDR3 in DNA: TGTGCCAGCAGCCACGCGGGTTCCTCCTACAATGAGCAGTTCTTC. Its translation is CASSHAGSSYNEQFF. The chain couples TRBV7-9 to TRBJ2-1; D is perhaps TRBD2 (5 bases). Germline loops: CDR1 SEHNR, CDR2 FQNEAQ (reference sequence). The CDR3 has 15 amino acids. With 5 bases removed from V and 0 bases from J, the gap between germline ends came to 11 bases.